What follows is one T cell receptor (beta chain) and its context. Study processing details: Quantification of nucleated cells was approximated via reference gene primer amplification. Measured with immunoSEQ multiplex PCR; TCRdb has only the in-frame clones, and not every one. V and J calls and clone size are given by that table; D and trimming were obtained from the DNA. The table has some 370,000 clones, 70% to 90% seen once. These data come from a study of blood T cell repertoires in COVID-19. Turning to the study itself: Samples came from the United States, Italy and Spain, spanning acute and convalescent COVID-19. Nucleic acid was either cDNA or gDNA, and it came from T cells, B-cell-depleted T cells, or PBMCs.

The germline V gene encodes CDR1 MNHEY and CDR2 SMNVEV (reference sequence). The V and J ends lost 4 bases and 2 bases respectively, with 15 bases between them. This CDR3 is built from 15 residues. Seattle researchers signed up patients amid active infection and tracked them longitudinally. The sequence derives from a woman aged 25 to 39 with COVID-19, enrolled during active disease. The rearrangement joins TRBV27 to TRBJ2-7, with D possibly matching TRBD1 (6 bases). The specimen sequenced was peripheral blood. The chain's CDR3 is CASSSHLGQAYEQYF. The CDR3 bases are TGTGCCAGCAGTTCCCACTTGGGACAAGCCTACGAGCAGTACTTC.